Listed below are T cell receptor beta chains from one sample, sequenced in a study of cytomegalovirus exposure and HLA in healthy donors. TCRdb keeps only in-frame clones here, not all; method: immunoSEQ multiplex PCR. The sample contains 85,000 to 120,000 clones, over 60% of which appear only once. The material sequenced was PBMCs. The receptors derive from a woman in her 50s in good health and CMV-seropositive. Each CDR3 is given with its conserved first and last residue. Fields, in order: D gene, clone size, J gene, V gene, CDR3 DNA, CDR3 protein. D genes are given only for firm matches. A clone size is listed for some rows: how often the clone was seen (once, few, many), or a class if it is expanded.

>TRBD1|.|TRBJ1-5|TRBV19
TGTGCCAGTAGTATATACAAGGGGACAGGGGGCTTGGGCAATCAGCCCCAGCATTTT
CASSIYKGTGGLGNQPQHF
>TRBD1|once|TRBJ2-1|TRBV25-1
TGTGCCAGCAGTGAATCGGGACAGGGGGAATACAATGAGCAGTTCTTC
CASSESGQGEYNEQFF
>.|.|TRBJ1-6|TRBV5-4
TGTGCCAGCAGCCTCGACAGTAATTCACCCCTCCACTTT
CASSLDSNSPLHF
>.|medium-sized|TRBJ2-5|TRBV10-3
TGTGCCATCAGTGCGTCGGAGCTCCAAGAGACCCAGTACTTC
CAISASELQETQYF
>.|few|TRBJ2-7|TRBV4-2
TGTGCCAGCTTATCCCAAGAGGGTGAGCAGTACTTC
CASLSQEGEQYF
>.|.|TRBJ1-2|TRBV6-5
TGTGCCAGCAGCTGGGGGGACTATGGCTACACCTTC
CASSWGDYGYTF
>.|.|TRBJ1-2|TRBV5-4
TGTGCCAGCAGCTTGAATGGGGTCGAGGGCGGCTACACCTTC
CASSLNGVEGGYTF
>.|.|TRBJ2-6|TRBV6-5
TGTGCCAGCAGGGGCCTCAGCTCTGGGGCCAACGTCCTGACTTTC
CASRGLSSGANVLTF
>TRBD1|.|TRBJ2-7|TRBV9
TGTGCCAGCAGCCCGTTAGGGGACAGGAGCTACGAGCAGTACTTC
CASSPLGDRSYEQYF
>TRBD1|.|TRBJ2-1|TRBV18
TGTGCCAGTTCACGGGACAGCACCTACAATGAGCAGTTCTTC
CASSRDSTYNEQFF
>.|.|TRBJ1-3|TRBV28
TGTGCCAGCAGTCTACGGCAGGGGCTCCCTTCTGGAAACACCATATATTTT
CASSLRQGLPSGNTIYF
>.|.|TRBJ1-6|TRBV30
TGTGCCTGGAGTGTCGTCCGGACAGTCGTAAATTCACCCCTCCACTTT
CAWSVVRTVVNSPLHF
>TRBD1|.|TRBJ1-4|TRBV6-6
TGTGCCAGCAGTTTAAGGGGGCTCGGTGAAAAACTGTTTTTT
CASSLRGLGEKLFF
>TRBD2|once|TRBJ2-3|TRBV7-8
TGTGCCAGCAGCTACTCGGCGGGGGACACAGATACGCAGTATTTT
CASSYSAGDTDTQYF
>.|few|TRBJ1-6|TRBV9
TGTGCCAGCAGCGATTCAATTAGTAATTCACCCCTCCACTTT
CASSDSISNSPLHF
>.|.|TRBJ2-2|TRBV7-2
TGTGCCAGCAGCCAACAGGGGAACACCGGGGAGCTGTTTTTT
CASSQQGNTGELFF
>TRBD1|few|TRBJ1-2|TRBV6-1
TGTGCCAGCCTTCCAGGACAGGGGAATGGCTACACCTTC
CASLPGQGNGYTF
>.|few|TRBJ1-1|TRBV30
TGTGCCTGGAATATTGGACAGCTGAACACTGAAGCTTTCTTT
CAWNIGQLNTEAFF
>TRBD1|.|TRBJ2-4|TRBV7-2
TGTGCCAGCAGCTTGAGGGACAGGGGAGCCGTAGGAAACATTCAGTACTTC
CASSLRDRGAVGNIQYF
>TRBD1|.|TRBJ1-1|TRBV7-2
TGTGCCAGCAGCCGTTGGACAGGGAGCACTGAAGCTTTCTTT
CASSRWTGSTEAFF
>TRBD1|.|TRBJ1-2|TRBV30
TGTGCCTGGGGACAGGTTGAGAATGGCTACACCTTC
CAWGQVENGYTF
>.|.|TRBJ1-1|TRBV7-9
TGTGCCAGCCCGGGTTTCGCGGACACTGAAGCTTTCTTT
CASPGFADTEAFF
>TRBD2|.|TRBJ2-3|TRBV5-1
TGCGCCAGCAGCTTGGCCCCTAGCGGGTCCCTCCTCGTGGATACGCAGTATTTT
CASSLAPSGSLLVDTQYF
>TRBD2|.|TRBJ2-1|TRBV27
TGTGCCAGCAGTCTGGGGGGGTTCTACAATGAGCAGTTCTTC
CASSLGGFYNEQFF
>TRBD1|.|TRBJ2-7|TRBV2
TGTGCCAGCAGTGAAGCGGGGGGACAGGGTATCTACGAGCAGTACTTC
CASSEAGGQGIYEQYF
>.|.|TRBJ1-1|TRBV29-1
TGCAGCGTTGATCAGGGTTCAGACACTGAAGCTTTCTTT
CSVDQGSDTEAFF